The 5 T cell receptor beta chains below were found in one sample sequenced in a study of molecular identifiers for immune sequencing clone quantification. TCRdb analysed the PCR reads with MiXCR anew, one entry per CDR3 protein. This table has 400,000 to 600,000 distinct CDR3 sequences, about a quarter appearing once. Sample: naive CD8+ T cells from blood, with Jurkat cell RNA spiked in. Subset meaning: FACS-sorted CD8+CD4-CCR7+CD45RA+ naive T cells. The receptors were sampled from a human donor in good health. Some libraries in this study had Jurkat cell RNA spiked in.

Worth noting for this clonotype: Likely a read error: the CDR3 ends without its conserved phenylalanine or tryptophan. The chain has TRBV19 and TRBJ1-1; TRBD1 might be the D (5 bases). The CDR3 extends over 18 amino acids. The V and J ends lost 7 bases and 3 bases respectively, with 27 bases between them. Looked up from germline, CDR1 is LNHDA and CDR2 is SQIVND (reference sequence). The CDR3 sequence is CASTPTLGPATTDTEAFL. Here the CDR3 DNA reads TGTGCCAGTACCCCGACCCTGGGGCCCGCTACAACGGACACTGAAGCTTTCTTA.

Ten or more counts support this clonotype. The genes are TRBV6-5 and TRBJ2-3; maybe TRBD2 (7 bases). This CDR3 comprises 15 residues. Germline CDR1 and CDR2: MNHEY and SVGAGI. V was pared by 2 bases and J by 4 bases, with 13 bases between. This CDR3 reads CASSYGGGSADTQYF. In DNA form, the CDR3 reads TGTGCCAGCAGTTACGGGGGCGGGAGCGCAGATACGCAGTATTTT.

This clonotype was observed many times. The V gene is TRBV5-5, the J gene TRBJ2-7; no clear D. The CDR3 is made up of 13 amino acids. The V end lost 2 bases, the J end lost 3 bases, and 9 bases lay between the germline ends. Germline values: CDR1 SGHKS, CDR2 YYEKEE (reference sequence). DNA of the CDR3: TGTGCCAGCAGCTTAGTACCTGGCTACGAGCAGTACTTC. Translating it yields CASSLVPGYEQYF. Complete variable domain (other parts from reference TRBV5-5 and TRBJ2-7): DAGVTQSPTHLIKTRGQQVTLRCSPISGHKSVSWYQQVLGQGPQFIFQYYEKEERGRGNFPDRFSARQFPNYSSELNVNALLLGDSALYLCASSLVPGYEQYFGPGTRLTVT.

This clonotype has a count of ten or more. The chain links TRBV15 to TRBJ2-3, with 7 nucleotides matching TRBD1. Germline V CDR1 and CDR2: LNHNV, YYDKDF (reference sequence). After removal of 3 bases from V and 4 bases from J, the junction contained 4 bases not matched to a gene. The CDR3 has 14 residues. DNA for the CDR3: TGTGCCACCAGCAGCAGAACAGGGGCAGATACGCAGTATTTT. Protein: CATSSRTGADTQYF. The variable domain in full, completed from reference TRBV15 and TRBJ2-3, reads DAMVIQNPRYQVTQFGKPVTLSCSQTLNHNVMYWYQQKSSQAPKLLFHYYDKDFNNEADTPDNFQSRRPNTSFCFLDIRSPGLGDTAMYLCATSSRTGADTQYFGPGTRLTVL.

This chain connects TRBV3-1 to TRBJ2-7; a weak D match, TRBD1 (6 bases). This CDR3 spans 16 amino acids. V shed 1 base and J shed 0 bases, with 13 bases lying between them. CDR1 is LGHDT, CDR2 YNNKEL, per germline (reference sequence). The CDR3 reads CASSQAHRASSYEQYF. CDR3 in DNA: TGTGCCAGCAGCCAAGCCCACAGGGCCAGCTCCTACGAGCAGTACTTC.